Listed below are T cell receptor beta chains from one sample, sequenced in a study of T cells after yellow fever vaccination. MiXCR was run by TCRdb on the 5' RACE reads, yielding one entry per CDR3 protein. The sample has 50,000 or so distinct CDR3 sequences, roughly 7.3% seen once; the top ten hold 28%. Sample: CD8+ T cells sorted from PBMCs, taken less than 18 days after the first yellow fever vaccination. These receptors were taken from a man aged 18 to 29 who received the YFV17D yellow fever vaccine. CDR3s include the opening cysteine and the closing phenylalanine or tryptophan. D genes are given only for firm matches. A row's size may be missing; if present it is once, few, many or a size class.

V	D	J	size	DNA	CDR3
TRBV9	TRBD1	TRBJ1-2	many	TGTGCCAGCAGCCAAGGGACAGTCAACTATGGCTACACCTTC	CASSQGTVNYGYTF
TRBV4-1	TRBD1	TRBJ2-2	many	TGCGCCAGCAGCCAAGTAGCGGTCGGACAGGGATTTCCCGGGGAGCTGTTTTTT	CASSQVAVGQGFPGELFF
TRBV3-1	TRBD1	TRBJ1-2	few	TGTGCCAGCAGCCGGGACAGGGAGATAACCGAGAGAGGCTACACCTTC	CASSRDREITERGYTF
TRBV7-2	-	TRBJ2-1	many	TGTGCCAGCAGCTCCTTAACCCCCTACAATGAGCAGTTCTTC	CASSSLTPYNEQFF
TRBV6-5	TRBD1	TRBJ2-1	many	TGTGCCAGCAGTCCGGGACAGGGGGCTTATGAGCAGTTCTTC	CASSPGQGAYEQFF
TRBV7-9	-	TRBJ2-1	many	TGTGCCAGCAGCTCCCCTGAAAGGAGTCCATCCTACAATGAGCAGTTCTTC	CASSSPERSPSYNEQFF
TRBV12-3/TRBV12-4	-	TRBJ2-3	many	TGTGCCAGCAGACCCGGGACAGGGTTTGCTAGCGGGGAAGTAGATACGCAGTATTTT	CASRPGTGFASGEVDTQYF
TRBV7-6	-	TRBJ2-3	many	TGTGCCAGCCAGGGGTTTGACACAGATACGCAGTATTTT	CASQGFDTDTQYF
TRBV12-3/TRBV12-4	-	TRBJ2-1	many	TGTGCCAGCAGTTACGATGAGCAGTTCTTC	CASSYDEQFF
TRBV7-9	-	TRBJ1-1	many	TGTGCCAGCAGCTTAGGTGGCCAGGGTGGATCAGCTTTCTTT	CASSLGGQGGSAFF
TRBV4-1	TRBD2	TRBJ2-1	many	TGCGCCAGCAGCCTTATGGGACTAGCGGGGGGTAGTGAGCAGTTCTTC	CASSLMGLAGGSEQFF
TRBV7-2	TRBD1	TRBJ2-1	many	TGTGCCAGCAGCTACCCTCGACAGGGTGAGCAGTTCTTC	CASSYPRQGEQFF
TRBV7-7	-	TRBJ1-1	many	TGTGCCAGCAGCTTAAAGACAAACACTGAAGCTTTCTTT	CASSLKTNTEAFF
TRBV7-8	TRBD2	TRBJ2-7	-	TGTGCCAGCAGACCGGGGGGGGACTACGAGCAGTACTTC	CASRPGGDYEQYF
TRBV7-9	-	TRBJ2-7	many	TGTGCCAGCAGCTCGTCGAGCTCCTACGAGCAGTACTTC	CASSSSSSYEQYF
TRBV4-1	-	TRBJ2-2	many	TGCGCCAGCAGGCCCGGGTCACTAGTTAGGACCGGGGAGCTGTTTTTT	CASRPGSLVRTGELFF
TRBV7-3	-	TRBJ2-1	many	TGTGCCAGCAGCTTAGCAGACTATCCCAATGAGCAGTTCTTC	CASSLADYPNEQFF
TRBV6-1	-	TRBJ1-1	many	TGTGCCAGCAGTGGTCCGGGGGACACTGAAGCTTTCTTT	CASSGPGDTEAFF
TRBV2	-	TRBJ2-3	few	TGTGCCAGTCAAACAAGGGCCCAAAATACGCAGTATTTT	CASQTRAQNTQYF
TRBV5-6	-	TRBJ2-1	many	TGTGCCAGCAGCCATCGGCGGTCCTACAATGAGCAGTTCTTC	CASSHRRSYNEQFF
TRBV7-9	-	TRBJ2-3	many	TGTGCCAGCAGCTTAGCTTTCGGGGCGGGTCAGTATTTT	CASSLAFGAGQYF
TRBV20-1	-	TRBJ1-1	few	TGCAGTGCTAGGGGGGGTGAGGGCTCCCTAGTAGCTTTCTTT	CSARGGEGSLVAFF